The T cell receptor beta chain under discussion was sequenced for a study of OX40 agonist ivuxolimab in advanced cancers. As for the study in general: Under the entry rules, prior anti-PD-1, anti-PD-L1 or anti-CTLA-4 therapy was allowed, and more than 35% had some. Study conclusions and caveats: On average, CD8+ T cells had more expanded clones than CD4+.

The table came from immunoSEQ multiplex PCR; TCRdb's copy has only in-frame clones and leaves some out. In the table there are some 60,000 clones, around 87% of which are singletons. With respect to this clone: What it recognizes is unknown.

The sampling schedule covered blood at baseline, cycle 4 day 1, and cycle 7 day 1. The sequence came from an adult with an advanced solid tumor such as melanoma, head and neck, liver or kidney cancer. This sample comprised CD4+ or CD8+ T cells sorted from blood, obtained in a trial of the OX40 agonist ivuxolimab.

The CDR3 is CASSPQGAGSYNEQFF. DNA of the CDR3: TGTGCCAGCAGCCCCCAGGGGGCGGGGAGCTACAATGAGCAGTTCTTC. The rearrangement links TRBV7-2 to TRBJ2-1; 8 bases are shared with TRBD1. The CDR3 has 16 amino acids. The germline CDR1 and CDR2 sequences are SGHTA and FQGNSA. V gave up 5 bases and J gave up 3 bases; unmatched junction bases: 9. Filled out from reference TRBV7-2 and TRBJ2-1, the complete variable domain reads GAGVSQSPSNKVTEKGKDVELRCDPISGHTALYWYRQSLGQGLEFLIYFQGNSAPDKSGLPSDRFSAERTGGSVSTLTIQRTQQEDSAVYLCASSPQGAGSYNEQFFGPGTRLTVL.